Shown below are 29 T cell receptor beta chains from a single sample sequenced in a study of blood T cell repertoires in COVID-19. Sequenced by immunoSEQ multiplex PCR; TCRdb stores in-frame clones only, minus some. Of around 310,000 clones in the sample, over 75% were seen once. Sequencing was performed on PBMCs or T cells enriched from blood (not recorded which). The receptors come from a woman in her thirties or forties who had recovered from COVID-19.

This chain joins TRBV7-2 and TRBJ1-2; possibly TRBD1 for D (5 bases). The germline V and J ends were trimmed by 0 bases and 4 bases, with 12 bases remaining between them. The CDR3 runs 15 residues. Germline V gene data show CDR1 as SGHTA and CDR2 as FQGNSA. The CDR3: CASSLAAGNLYGYTF. The DNA of the CDR3 is TGTGCCAGCAGCTTAGCGGCAGGGAACCTCTATGGCTACACCTTC.

This chain joins TRBV9 and TRBJ2-3; D not certain. Trimming cost V 2 bases and J 10 bases, with 14 bases left between them. This CDR3 has 13 amino acids. Germline V lookup: CDR1 SGDLS, CDR2 YYNGEE. For the CDR3, the DNA is TGTGCCAGCAGCGTGTCCCTTGTTTCGTCGCAGTATTTT. Protein: CASSVSLVSSQYF. Based on the CDR3 plus reference TRBV9 and TRBJ2-3, the full variable domain is DSGVTQTPKHLITATGQRVTLRCSPRSGDLSVYWYQQSLDQGLQFLIQYYNGEERAKGNILERFSAQQFPDLHSELNLSSLELGDSALYFCASSVSLVSSQYFGPGTRLTVL.

DNA of the CDR3: TGTGCCAGCACCTGGGGGGGGGCCGATTCACCCCTCCACTTT. Translating it yields CASTWGGADSPLHF. The V call is TRBV5-5, the J call TRBJ1-6; weak D call: TRBD1 (6 bases). The CDR3 sequence is 14 residues long. Germline CDR1 and CDR2: SGHKS and YYEKEE (reference sequence). Trimming left V 6 bases short and J 8 bases short, with 15 bases between.

This clone was detected many times. The chain recombines TRBV4-1 with TRBJ2-3; D perhaps matches TRBD2 (6 bases). The V and J ends lost 8 bases and 5 bases respectively, with 20 bases between them. The germline V gene has CDR1 MGHRA and CDR2 YSYEKL. This CDR3 comprises 15 residues. CDR3 protein: CASSRRGGGEDTQYF. DNA of the CDR3: TGCGCCAGCTCTCGTAGGGGAGGAGGCGAAGATACGCAGTATTTT.

V is TRBV6-5 and J is TRBJ1-1; 10 nucleotides align to TRBD1. Germline CDR1 MNHEY, CDR2 SVGAGI. V lost 6 bases and J lost 4; bases outside the gene matches: 8. This CDR3 is 15 amino acids long. CDR3 protein: CASRVTWTGGTEAFF. For the CDR3, the DNA is TGTGCCAGCAGGGTAACATGGACAGGGGGCACTGAAGCTTTCTTT.

The chain couples TRBV19 to TRBJ2-7; 10 bases align to TRBD1. The germline V gene encodes CDR1 LNHDA and CDR2 SQIVND (reference sequence). This CDR3 region has 17 residues. V lost 0 bases, J lost 3 bases, and 8 bases stayed unmatched. The CDR3 spells CASSIDPGTGANYEQYF. The CDR3 region has the DNA TGTGCCAGTAGTATAGATCCAGGGACAGGGGCGAACTACGAGCAGTACTTC.

The J gene is TRBJ1-3, the V gene TRBV2, with D possibly TRBD1 on 6 matching bases. The CDR3 length is 16 residues. The germline V gene has CDR1 SNHLY and CDR2 FYNNEI. The V and J ends lost 6 bases and 2 bases respectively, with 17 bases between them. CDR3 sequence reads: CASSGRGAATGNTIYF. CDR3 coding DNA: TGTGCCAGCAGCGGGCGGGGGGCGGCAACTGGAAACACCATATATTTT.

This rearrangement joins TRBV18 to TRBJ2-5, with 7 nucleotides matching TRBD2. With V trimmed by 1 base and J by 2 bases, 4 bases remained unmatched. This CDR3 comprises 15 residues. CDR1 and CDR2 (germline): KGHSH, LQKENI. CDR3 sequence: CASSPQASGQETQYF. As DNA, the CDR3 is TGTGCCAGCTCACCACAGGCTAGCGGACAAGAGACCCAGTACTTC.

The genes are TRBV7-3 and TRBJ1-3, with a possible D match to TRBD1 (5 bases). The germline gives CDR1 SGHTA, CDR2 FQGTGA. The CDR3 is made up of 14 amino acids. V gave up 3 bases and J gave up 3 bases, with 9 bases separating them. CDR3 coding DNA: TGTGCCAGCAGCTTGGGCGGGGGTGGAAACACCATATATTTT. Amino acids: CASSLGGGGNTIYF.

The chain employs TRBV2 and TRBJ2-7; possible D gene TRBD2, 5 bases. V lost 1 base, J lost 4 bases, and 14 bases lay in between. Germline-derived CDR1 and CDR2 are SNHLY and FYNNEI. The CDR3 runs to 15 residues. The CDR3 region is CASSEGLLDWYEQYF. As DNA, the CDR3 is TGTGCCAGCAGTGAAGGATTACTAGACTGGTACGAGCAGTACTTC.

This chain uses TRBV2 with TRBJ2-2; 13 bases map to TRBD2. Trimming removed 6 bases from V and 6 bases from J; junction bases left unmatched: 4. Looked up from germline, CDR1 is SNHLY and CDR2 is FYNNEI. This CDR3 is 15 amino acids long. The CDR3 nucleotides read TGTGCCAGCAGAGGGACTAGCGGGGTTCCCGGGGAGCTGTTTTTT. This codes for CASRGTSGVPGELFF. The full variable domain, rest sourced from reference TRBV2 and TRBJ2-2, is EPEVTQTPSHQVTQMGQEVILRCVPISNHLYFYWYRQILGQKVEFLVSFYNNEISEKSEIFDDQFSVERPDGSNFTLKIRSTKLEDSAMYFCASRGTSGVPGELFFGEGSRLTVL.

With regard to this clone: The junction and the germline gene differ at one end; a read error may be behind it. The CDR3 DNA reads TGTGCCTGGAGTGTAGGAGGGCGGAAGTTCTTCTTC. It yields the protein CAWSVGGRKFFF. The chain joins TRBV30 to TRBJ1-2; D gene unclear. The CDR3 loop spans 12 amino acids. From germline, CDR1 is GTSNPN and CDR2 SVGIG (reference sequence). The variable domain in full, with the rest retrieved from reference TRBV30 and TRBJ1-2, is SQTIHQWPATLVQPVGSPLSLECTVEGTSNPNLYWYRQAAGRGLQLLFYSVGIGQISSEVPQNLSASRPQDRQFILSSKKLLLSDSGFYLCAWSVGGRKFFFGSGTRLTVV.

The chain couples TRBV11-3 to TRBJ2-2; no definite D call. CDR1 is SGHNT and CDR2 is YENEEA in the germline V gene. V lost 5 bases to trimming and J lost 0 bases, with 7 bases between them. The CDR3 has 14 amino acids. The CDR3 coding sequence is TGTGCCAGCAGCCCTGTCTCGAACACCGGGGAGCTGTTTTTT. It is translated as CASSPVSNTGELFF.

The chain is built from TRBV2 and TRBJ2-1, with TRBD1 matching over 8 bases. This CDR3 has 16 amino acids. Germline-derived CDR1 and CDR2 are SNHLY and FYNNEI. Germline trimming cut 4 bases from V and 4 bases from J; bases unmatched to any gene: 9. Written as DNA, the CDR3 is TGTGCCAGCAGTGGGGGCTCCGGGACAGGTTACAATGAGCAGTTCTTC. Encoded protein: CASSGGSGTGYNEQFF.

This chain connects TRBV5-8 to TRBJ2-1; D may be TRBD2 (6 bases). Per germline, CDR1 SGHTS and CDR2 YDEGEE. V was clipped by 3 bases and J by 4 bases, with 17 bases between them. The CDR3 extends over 16 amino acids. CDR3 residues: CASSSLFTSRYNEQFF. For the CDR3, the DNA is TGTGCCAGCAGCTCTTTGTTTACTAGCCGATACAATGAGCAGTTCTTC.

The V and J genes are TRBV10-3 and TRBJ2-1; 8 nucleotides align to TRBD2. The CDR3 runs 15 residues. Germline CDR1 ENHRY, CDR2 SYGVKD. Trimming cost V 8 bases and J 1 base; bases outside gene matches: 7. The CDR3 bases are TGTGCCATCGGATTGGCGGGGGGTTCCTACAATGAGCAGTTCTTC. The encoded protein is CAIGLAGGSYNEQFF.

The V and J genes are TRBV7-2 and TRBJ2-5; 9 bases are a match to TRBD2. Losses at the gene ends were 1 base for V and 5 bases for J; bases not matched to a gene: 5. Germline V gene sequence: CDR1 SGHTA, CDR2 FQGNSA. The CDR3 is 15 residues long. The CDR3 protein is CASSLVGGGAETQYF. The CDR3 nucleotides read TGTGCCAGCAGCTTAGTCGGCGGGGGGGCGGAGACCCAGTACTTC.

The gene calls are TRBV5-4 and TRBJ2-3, with TRBD1 matching over 10 bases. The V and J ends lost 2 bases and 4 bases, in that order; junction bases with no gene match: 4. CDR3 length: 15 amino acids. CDR1 is SGHNT, CDR2 YYREEE, per germline (reference sequence). The CDR3 is CASSLGGQGADTQYF. CDR3 DNA sequence: TGTGCCAGCAGCTTAGGCGGACAGGGGGCAGATACGCAGTATTTT.

The gene calls are TRBV27 and TRBJ2-3; 14 bases are a match to TRBD2. V shed 6 bases and J 3 bases; nucleotides not matched to a gene: 11. Germline V gene sequence: CDR1 MNHEY, CDR2 SMNVEV (reference sequence). The CDR3 is 18 amino acids. The CDR3, as DNA: TGTGCCAGCAGAGGGACTAGCGGGGGCCGTAGGGTTACAGATACGCAGTATTTT. Amino acids: CASRGTSGGRRVTDTQYF.

The chain employs TRBV11-2 and TRBJ2-1, with 8 positions matching TRBD2. CDR1 and CDR2 from the germline V gene are SGHAT and FQNNGV. The CDR3 is 16 amino acids. V was pared by 6 bases and J by 0 bases, with 7 bases of the junction left unmatched. The CDR3 region is CASSRTGTSSYNEQFF. The CDR3 nucleotides read TGTGCCAGCAGTCGCACCGGGACTAGCTCCTACAATGAGCAGTTCTTC.

The J gene is TRBJ1-3, the V gene TRBV13, with a weak D call TRBD1 (5 bases). Looked up from germline, CDR1 is PRHDT and CDR2 is FYEKMQ (reference sequence). V was shortened by 6 bases and J by 0 bases, with 12 bases between the two germline ends. CDR3 length: 15 amino acids. The CDR3 sequence is CASRNQGISGNTIYF. In DNA form, the CDR3 reads TGTGCCAGCAGGAACCAGGGCATCTCTGGAAACACCATATATTTT. Full variable domain (remainder filled in from reference TRBV13 and TRBJ1-3): AAGVIQSPRHLIKEKRETATLKCYPIPRHDTVYWYQQGPGQDPQFLISFYEKMQSDKGSIPDRFSAQQFSDYHSELNMSSLELGDSALYFCASRNQGISGNTIYFGEGSWLTVV.

DNA for the CDR3: TGCAGCGGTAGCGGGGGGGCCTGGACAGATACGCAGTATTTT. Translation: CSGSGGAWTDTQYF. V gene TRBV29-1 combines with J gene TRBJ2-3; 11 nucleotides align to TRBD2. CDR3 length: 14 amino acids. V shed 7 bases and J 3 bases; nucleotides not matched to a gene: 6. Germline CDR1 and CDR2: SQVTM and ANQGSEA.

V gene TRBV7-9 combines with J gene TRBJ1-4; D is perhaps TRBD1 (5 bases). V was pared by 8 bases and J by 8 bases, with 15 bases between. The germline V gene encodes CDR1 SEHNR and CDR2 FQNEAQ (reference sequence). The CDR3 runs 13 residues. The CDR3: CASASGGGEKLFF. CDR3 in DNA: TGTGCCAGCGCTTCCGGGGGAGGAGAAAAACTGTTTTTT.

CDR3 amino acids: CASSPRWAGEETQYF. The CDR3 DNA reads as TGTGCCAGCAGCCCCCGGTGGGCGGGGGAAGAGACCCAGTACTTC. This sequence joins TRBV7-9 and TRBJ2-5, with 7 bases fitting TRBD2. J was trimmed by 3 bases and V by 5 bases; bases with no gene match: 9. The CDR3 totals 15 residues. Germline V CDR1 and CDR2: SEHNR, FQNEAQ (reference sequence).

CDR3 region: CATSDRTGQPQHF. CDR3 DNA sequence: TGTGCCACCAGTGATCGGACGGGACAGCCCCAGCATTTT. This chain links TRBV24-1 with TRBJ1-5; no reliable D call. The V and J ends lost 3 bases and 7 bases respectively, with 9 bases between them. This CDR3 spans 13 amino acids. Germline V CDR1 and CDR2: KGHDR, SFDVKD.

The chain links TRBV7-8 to TRBJ2-7, with D tentatively TRBD2 (6 bases). CDR3 length: 14 residues. V lost 1 base and J lost 6, with 13 bases in between. Germline V CDR1 and CDR2: SGHVS, FQNEAQ. CDR3: CASSLVGGEGEQYF. The CDR3 region has the DNA TGTGCCAGCAGCTTAGTCGGGGGAGAGGGCGAGCAGTACTTC.

This sequence joins TRBV7-2 and TRBJ2-2, with D possibly TRBD2 on 5 matching bases. Germline V gene data show CDR1 as SGHTA and CDR2 as FQGNSA. V was trimmed by 4 bases and J by 8 bases, leaving 17 bases between them. This CDR3 has 15 amino acids. CDR3 sequence (DNA): TGTGCCAGCAGCTCCGGGATTACCTCGCCGGGGGAGCTGTTTTTT. Translation: CASSSGITSPGELFF.

The rearrangement uses TRBV19 and TRBJ2-5, with 7 bases aligning to TRBD2. CDR3 size: 14 residues. Trimming took 6 bases from V and 1 from J; bases not matched to a gene: 5. Per germline, CDR1 LNHDA and CDR2 SQIVND (reference sequence). CDR3 nucleotide sequence: TGTGCCAGTAGCGAACTAGCGACCCAAGAGACCCAGTACTTC. Protein sequence: CASSELATQETQYF.

This clone showed up just a few times. The rearrangement uses TRBV7-3 and TRBJ2-6; TRBD2 agrees at 7 bases. V lost 5 bases to trimming and J lost 2 bases; unmatched junction nucleotides: 3. This CDR3 has 15 residues. Germline-derived CDR1 and CDR2 are SGHTA and FQGTGA. The CDR3 loop reads CASSPGTTGANVLTF. CDR3 nucleotides: TGTGCCAGCAGCCCTGGGACTACTGGGGCCAACGTCCTGACTTTC.